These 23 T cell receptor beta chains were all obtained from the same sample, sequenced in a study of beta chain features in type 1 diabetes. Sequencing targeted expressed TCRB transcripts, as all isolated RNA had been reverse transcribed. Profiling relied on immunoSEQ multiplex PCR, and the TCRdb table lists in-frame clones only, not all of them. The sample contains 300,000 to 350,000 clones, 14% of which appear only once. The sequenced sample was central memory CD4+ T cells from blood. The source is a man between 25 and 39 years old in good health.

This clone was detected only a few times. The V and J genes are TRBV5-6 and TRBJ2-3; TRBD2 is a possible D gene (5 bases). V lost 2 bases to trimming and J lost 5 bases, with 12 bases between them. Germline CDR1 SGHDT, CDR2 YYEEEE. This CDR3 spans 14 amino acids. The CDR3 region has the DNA TGTGCCAGCAGCTTATACGGGATTGGAGATACGCAGTATTTT. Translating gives CASSLYGIGDTQYF.

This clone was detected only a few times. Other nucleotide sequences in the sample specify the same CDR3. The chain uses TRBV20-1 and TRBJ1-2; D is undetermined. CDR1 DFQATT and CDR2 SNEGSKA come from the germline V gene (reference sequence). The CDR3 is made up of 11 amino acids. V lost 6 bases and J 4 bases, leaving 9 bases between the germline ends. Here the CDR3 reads CSANDGYGYTF. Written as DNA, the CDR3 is TGCAGTGCGAATGATGGCTATGGCTACACCTTC.

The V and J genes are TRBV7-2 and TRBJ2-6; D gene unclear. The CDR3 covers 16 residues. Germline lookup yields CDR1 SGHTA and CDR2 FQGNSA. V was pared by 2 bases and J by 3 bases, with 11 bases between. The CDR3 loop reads CASSLNVVFGANVLTF. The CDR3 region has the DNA TGTGCCAGCAGCTTAAATGTAGTTTTTGGGGCCAACGTCCTGACTTTC. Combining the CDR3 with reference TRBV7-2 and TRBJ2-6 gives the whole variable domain GAGVSQSPSNKVTEKGKDVELRCDPISGHTALYWYRQSLGQGLEFLIYFQGNSAPDKSGLPSDRFSAERTGGSVSTLTIQRTQQEDSAVYLCASSLNVVFGANVLTFGAGSRLTVL.

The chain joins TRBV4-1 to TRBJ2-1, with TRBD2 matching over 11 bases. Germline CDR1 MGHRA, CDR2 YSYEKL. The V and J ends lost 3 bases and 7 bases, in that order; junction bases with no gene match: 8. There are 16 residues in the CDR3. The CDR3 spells CASSQSSGGVLNEQFF. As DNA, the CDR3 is TGCGCCAGCAGCCAGAGTAGCGGGGGGGTTTTAAATGAGCAGTTCTTC.

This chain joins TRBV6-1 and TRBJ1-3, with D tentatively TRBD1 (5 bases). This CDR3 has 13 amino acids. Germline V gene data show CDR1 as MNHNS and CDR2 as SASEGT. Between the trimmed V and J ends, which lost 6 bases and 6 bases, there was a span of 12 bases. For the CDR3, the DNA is TGTGCCAGCAGGGGCGGGGGGGAAAACACCATATATTTT. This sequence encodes CASRGGGENTIYF.

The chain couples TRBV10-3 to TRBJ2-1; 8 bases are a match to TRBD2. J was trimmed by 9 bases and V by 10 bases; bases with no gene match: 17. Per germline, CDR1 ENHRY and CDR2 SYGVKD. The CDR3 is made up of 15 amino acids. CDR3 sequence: CASSAYGTSVPEQFF. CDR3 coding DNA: TGTGCCAGCAGCGCTTACGGGACTAGTGTACCTGAGCAGTTCTTC.

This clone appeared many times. DNA for the CDR3: TGCGCCAGCAGCCATGTGGGAGAAGCCAAAAACATTCAGTACTTC. It translates to CASSHVGEAKNIQYF. J is TRBJ2-4 and V is TRBV4-1, with D perhaps matching TRBD2 (5 bases). CDR1 and CDR2 from the germline V gene are MGHRA and YSYEKL. The CDR3 contains 15 residues. Between the trimmed V and J ends, which lost 3 bases and 0 bases, there was a span of 9 bases.

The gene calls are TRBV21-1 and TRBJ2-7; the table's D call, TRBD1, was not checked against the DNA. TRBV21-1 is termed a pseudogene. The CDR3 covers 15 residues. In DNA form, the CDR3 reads TGTGCCAGCAGCAAACCGGGACAGGGGGGAAACGAGCAGTACGTC. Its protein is CASSKPGQGGNEQYV.

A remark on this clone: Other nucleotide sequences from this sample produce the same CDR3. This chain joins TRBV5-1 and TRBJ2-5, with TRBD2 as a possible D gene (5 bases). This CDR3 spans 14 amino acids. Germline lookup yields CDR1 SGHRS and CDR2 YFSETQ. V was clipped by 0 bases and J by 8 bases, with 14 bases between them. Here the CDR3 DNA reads TGCGCCAGCAGCTTGGTGGTGGGCCGGGAAACCCAGTACTTC. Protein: CASSLVVGRETQYF.

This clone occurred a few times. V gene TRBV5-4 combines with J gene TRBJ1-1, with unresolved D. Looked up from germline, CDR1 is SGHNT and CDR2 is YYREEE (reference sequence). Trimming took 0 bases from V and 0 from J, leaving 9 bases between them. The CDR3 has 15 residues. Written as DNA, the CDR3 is TGTGCCAGCAGCTTGGGGGCCGAGCTGAACACTGAAGCTTTCTTT. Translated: CASSLGAELNTEAFF. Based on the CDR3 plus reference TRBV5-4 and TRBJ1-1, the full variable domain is ETGVTQSPTHLIKTRGQQVTLRCSSQSGHNTVSWYQQALGQGPQFIFQYYREEENGRGNFPPRFSGLQFPNYSSELNVNALELDDSALYLCASSLGAELNTEAFFGQGTRLTVV.

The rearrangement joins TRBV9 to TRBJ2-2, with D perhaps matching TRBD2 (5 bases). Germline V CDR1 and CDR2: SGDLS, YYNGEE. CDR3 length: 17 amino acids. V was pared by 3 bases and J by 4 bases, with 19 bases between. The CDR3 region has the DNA TGTGCCAGCAGCGACCACCCCCTCGATCGGGGCACCGGGGAGCTGTTTTTT. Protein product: CASSDHPLDRGTGELFF.

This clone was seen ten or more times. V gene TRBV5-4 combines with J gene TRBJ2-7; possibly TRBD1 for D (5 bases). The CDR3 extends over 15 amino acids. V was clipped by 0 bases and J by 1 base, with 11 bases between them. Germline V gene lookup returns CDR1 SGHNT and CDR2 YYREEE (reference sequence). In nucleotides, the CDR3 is TGTGCCAGCAGCTTGGCCAGACAGTCATCCTACGAGCAGTACTTC. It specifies CASSLARQSSYEQYF.

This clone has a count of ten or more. The CDR3 region has the DNA TGTGCCAGCAGCATTCGGACTAGCGGATACAATGAGCAGTTCTTC. It encodes CASSIRTSGYNEQFF. The chain joins TRBV14 to TRBJ2-1, with 10 bases lining up with TRBD2. V was pared by 5 bases and J by 4 bases, with 5 bases of the junction left unmatched. CDR1 SGHDN and CDR2 FVKESK come from the germline V gene. The CDR3 spans 15 residues.

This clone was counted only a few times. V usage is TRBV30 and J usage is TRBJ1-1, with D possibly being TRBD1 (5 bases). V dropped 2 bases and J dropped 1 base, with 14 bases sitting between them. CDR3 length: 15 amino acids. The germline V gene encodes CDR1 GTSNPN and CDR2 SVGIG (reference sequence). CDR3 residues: CAWSSWGEENTEAFF. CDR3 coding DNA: TGTGCCTGGAGTAGCTGGGGGGAGGAGAACACTGAAGCTTTCTTT. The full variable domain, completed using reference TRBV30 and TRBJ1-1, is SQTIHQWPATLVQPVGSPLSLECTVEGTSNPNLYWYRQAAGRGLQLLFYSVGIGQISSEVPQNLSASRPQDRQFILSSKKLLLSDSGFYLCAWSSWGEENTEAFFGQGTRLTVV.

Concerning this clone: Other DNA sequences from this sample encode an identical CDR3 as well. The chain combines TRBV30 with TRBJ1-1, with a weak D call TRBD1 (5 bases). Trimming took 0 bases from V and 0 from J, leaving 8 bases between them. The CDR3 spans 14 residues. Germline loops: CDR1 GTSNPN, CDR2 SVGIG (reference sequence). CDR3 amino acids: CAWSVWGVNTEAFF. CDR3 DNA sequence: TGTGCCTGGAGTGTTTGGGGGGTGAACACTGAAGCTTTCTTT.

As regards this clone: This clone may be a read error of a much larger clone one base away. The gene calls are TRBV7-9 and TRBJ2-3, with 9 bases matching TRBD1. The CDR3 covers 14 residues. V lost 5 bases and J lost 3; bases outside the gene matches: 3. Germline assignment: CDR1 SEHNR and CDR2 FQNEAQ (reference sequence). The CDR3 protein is CASSRGQGTDTQYF. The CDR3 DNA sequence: TGTGCCAGCAGCCGCGGACAGGGGACAGATACGCAGTATTTT.

The CDR3 loop reads CASTLTVSSTDTQYF. Here the CDR3 DNA reads TGTGCCAGCACTCTGACCGTCTCTAGCACAGATACGCAGTATTTT. V usage is TRBV6-6 and J usage is TRBJ2-3; D is ambiguous. The CDR3 totals 15 residues. Looked up from germline, CDR1 is MNHNY and CDR2 is SVGAGI (reference sequence). V lost 7 bases and J 0 bases, leaving 14 bases between the germline ends.

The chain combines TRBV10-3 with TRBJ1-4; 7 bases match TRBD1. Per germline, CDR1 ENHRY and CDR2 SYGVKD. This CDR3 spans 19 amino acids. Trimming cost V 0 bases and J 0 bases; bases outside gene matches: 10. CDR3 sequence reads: CAISESLTGSTATNEKLFF. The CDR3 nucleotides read TGTGCCATCAGTGAGTCCCTGACAGGGTCAACTGCAACTAATGAAAAACTGTTTTTT.

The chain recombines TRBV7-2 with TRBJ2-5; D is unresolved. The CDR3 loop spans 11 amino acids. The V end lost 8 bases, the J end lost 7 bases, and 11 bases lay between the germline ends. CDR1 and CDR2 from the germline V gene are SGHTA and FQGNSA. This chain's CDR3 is CASGDLGTQYF. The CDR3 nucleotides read TGTGCCAGCGGTGATCTAGGGACCCAGTACTTC.

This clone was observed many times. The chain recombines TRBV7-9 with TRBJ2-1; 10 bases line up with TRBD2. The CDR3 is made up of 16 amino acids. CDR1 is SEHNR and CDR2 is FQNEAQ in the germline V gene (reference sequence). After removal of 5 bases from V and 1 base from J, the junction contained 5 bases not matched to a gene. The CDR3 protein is CASSPTLAGSYNEQFF. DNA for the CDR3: TGTGCCAGCAGCCCGACACTAGCGGGGTCCTACAATGAGCAGTTCTTC. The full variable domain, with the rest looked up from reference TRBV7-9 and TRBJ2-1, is DTGVSQNPRHKITKRGQNVTFRCDPISEHNRLYWYRQTLGQGPEFLTYFQNEAQLEKSRLLSDRFSAERPKGSFSTLEIQRTEQGDSAMYLCASSPTLAGSYNEQFFGPGTRLTVL.

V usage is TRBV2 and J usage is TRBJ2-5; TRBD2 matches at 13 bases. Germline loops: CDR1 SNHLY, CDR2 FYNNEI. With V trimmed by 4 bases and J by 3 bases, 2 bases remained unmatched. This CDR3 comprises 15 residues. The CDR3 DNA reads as TGTGCCAGCAGTGGGACTAGCGGGAGTAAAGAGACCCAGTACTTC. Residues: CASSGTSGSKETQYF.

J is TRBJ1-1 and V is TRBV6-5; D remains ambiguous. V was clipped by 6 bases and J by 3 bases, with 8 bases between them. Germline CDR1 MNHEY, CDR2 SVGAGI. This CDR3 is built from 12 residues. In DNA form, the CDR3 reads TGTGCCAGCAGGACGACGGACACTGAAGCTTTCTTT. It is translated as CASRTTDTEAFF.

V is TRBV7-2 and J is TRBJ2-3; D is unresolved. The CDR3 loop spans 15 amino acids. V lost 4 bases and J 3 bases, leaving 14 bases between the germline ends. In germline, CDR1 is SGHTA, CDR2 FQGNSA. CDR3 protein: CASSSVGLGTDTQYF. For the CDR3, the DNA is TGTGCCAGCAGCTCCGTCGGCTTGGGGACAGATACGCAGTATTTT.